This entry lists 28 T cell receptor beta chains sequenced from one sample in a study of shared clonotypes between healthy human individuals. Some clones are missing from TCRdb's copy, which holds only in-frame ones; the method was immunoSEQ multiplex PCR. The sample consists of about 990,000 clones, 78% of them appearing once. Sequenced: memory CD4+ T cells from PBMCs. The subset here: CD45RA-negative fraction. The receptor source for this set is a man aged 18 to 35 in good health. Some clones in this sample may be carry-over from other donors' samples.

This clone was seen a few times. This chain uses TRBV18 with TRBJ1-3, with D perhaps TRBD1 (5 bases). The germline V and J ends were trimmed by 5 bases and 2 bases, with 13 bases remaining between them. This CDR3 has 15 amino acids. Germline lookup yields CDR1 KGHSH and CDR2 LQKENI. In nucleotides, the CDR3 is TGTGCCAGCTCAGGCGGGGGAGCTGCTGGAAACACCATATATTTT. Its protein product is CASSGGGAAGNTIYF.

A remark on this clone: This could be a read error, since a much larger clone is one nucleotide away. Other DNA sequences from this sample encode an identical CDR3 as well. This rearrangement joins TRBV20-1 to TRBJ2-7; D is unresolved. There are 10 residues in the CDR3. Germline loops: CDR1 DFQATT, CDR2 SNEGSKA (reference sequence). Trimming removed 4 bases from V and 4 bases from J, with 5 bases in between. DNA for the CDR3: TGCAGTGCTACTGATTACGAGCAGTACTTC. Encoded protein: CSATDYEQYF.

On this clone itself: Just one base apart from a much larger clone, this may be a read error. This chain connects TRBV5-4 to TRBJ2-1; 10 positions match TRBD1. The junction had 6 bases not matched to a gene; V was cut back by 4 bases and J by 5 bases. CDR1 and CDR2 (germline): SGHNT, YYREEE (reference sequence). The length of the CDR3 is 15 residues. The CDR3 DNA is TGTGCCAGCAGCCTGACCGGGACAGGGGACAATGAGCAGTTCTTC. This codes for CASSLTGTGDNEQFF.

The chain links TRBV29-1 to TRBJ2-3, with a possible D match to TRBD2 (6 bases). Looked up from germline, CDR1 is SQVTM and CDR2 is ANQGSEA. The length of the CDR3 is 15 residues. V lost 4 bases, J lost 0 bases, and 14 bases lay in between. CDR3 amino acids: CSVAGSGESTDTQYF. The CDR3 nucleotides read TGCAGCGTTGCAGGGTCGGGGGAGAGCACAGATACGCAGTATTTT.

This clone showed up just a few times. The chain uses TRBV6-1 and TRBJ1-4; D gene unclear. Deletions cut 6 bases from V and 4 bases from J, with 12 bases between. Germline CDR1 MNHNS, CDR2 SASEGT. The CDR3 extends over 14 amino acids. Here the CDR3 reads CASSLRDVNEKLFF. The CDR3 coding sequence is TGTGCCAGCAGCCTCCGGGATGTTAATGAAAAACTGTTTTTT.

This sequence joins TRBV5-1 and TRBJ1-1; D remains ambiguous. Germline loops: CDR1 SGHRS, CDR2 YFSETQ. Between the trimmed V and J ends, which lost 7 bases and 1 base, there was a span of 11 bases. There are 13 residues in the CDR3. The CDR3 sequence: CASAPLENTEAFF. CDR3 DNA: TGCGCCAGCGCCCCCCTGGAGAACACTGAAGCTTTCTTT.

J is TRBJ2-7 and V is TRBV5-1; 9 positions agree with TRBD1. In germline, CDR1 is SGHRS, CDR2 YFSETQ. Trimming took 0 bases from V and 6 from J; bases not matched to a gene: 4. The CDR3 length is 14 residues. The CDR3 loop reads CASSLVDRGREQYF. CDR3 sequence (DNA): TGCGCCAGCAGCTTGGTGGACAGGGGTCGCGAGCAGTACTTC. Drawing the rest from reference TRBV5-1 and TRBJ2-7, the complete variable domain is KAGVTQTPRYLIKTRGQQVTLSCSPISGHRSVSWYQQTPGQGLQFLFEYFSETQRNKGNFPGRFSGRQFSNSRSEMNVSTLELGDSALYLCASSLVDRGREQYFGPGTRLTVT.

This chain joins TRBV27 and TRBJ1-4; D unclear. V was clipped by 4 bases and J by 0 bases, with 6 bases between them. Germline-derived CDR1 and CDR2 are MNHEY and SMNVEV (reference sequence). The CDR3 has 14 residues. In nucleotides, the CDR3 is TGTGCCAGCAGTTCAGTTTCAACTAATGAAAAACTGTTTTTT. Encoded protein: CASSSVSTNEKLFF.

V is TRBV30 and J is TRBJ2-5; D could derive from TRBD1 or TRBD2 (5 bases each). The germline V gene encodes CDR1 GTSNPN and CDR2 SVGIG (reference sequence). The CDR3 covers 13 residues. V dropped 3 bases and J dropped 5 bases, with 13 bases sitting between them. As DNA, the CDR3 is TGTGCCTGGAGCCGGGACCTAGGGGAGACCCAGTACTTC. Its translation is CAWSRDLGETQYF.

The chain employs TRBV20-1 and TRBJ2-1; no definite D call. This CDR3 has 8 amino acids. Trimming removed 8 bases from V and 9 bases from J, with 5 bases in between. The germline V gene encodes CDR1 DFQATT and CDR2 SNEGSKA (reference sequence). This CDR3 is CSPVEQFF. The CDR3 nucleotides are TGCAGTCCTGTTGAGCAGTTCTTC.

The genes are TRBV9 and TRBJ2-5; D is possibly TRBD2 (6 bases). The CDR3 consists of 13 residues. Germline lookup yields CDR1 SGDLS and CDR2 YYNGEE. V was pared by 0 bases and J by 5 bases, with 8 bases between. Here the CDR3 DNA reads TGTGCCAGCAGCGTAGCAGGGACTGAGACCCAGTACTTC. It is translated as CASSVAGTETQYF.

The chain employs TRBV4-1 and TRBJ1-1; D is ambiguous. There are 14 residues in the CDR3. Germline loops: CDR1 MGHRA, CDR2 YSYEKL. Deletions cut 0 bases from V and 5 bases from J, with 10 bases between. DNA of the CDR3: TGCGCCAGCAGCCAAGAGGGCCCGAGGACTGAAGCTTTCTTT. Translated: CASSQEGPRTEAFF.

This chain's CDR3 is CASSPHWGGPGETQYF. For the CDR3, the DNA is TGTGCCAGCAGCCCCCACTGGGGGGGTCCGGGAGAGACCCAGTACTTC. V usage is TRBV7-9 and J usage is TRBJ2-5; TRBD2 aligns across 7 bases. With V trimmed by 5 bases and J by 4 bases, 13 bases remained unmatched. This CDR3 has 16 amino acids. Germline V CDR1 and CDR2: SEHNR, FQNEAQ (reference sequence). Supplemented by reference TRBV7-9 and TRBJ2-5, the full variable domain reads DTGVSQNPRHKITKRGQNVTFRCDPISEHNRLYWYRQTLGQGPEFLTYFQNEAQLEKSRLLSDRFSAERPKGSFSTLEIQRTEQGDSAMYLCASSPHWGGPGETQYFGPGTRLLVL.

Comment on this clone: With only one base between it and a far larger clone, this is likely a read error. Other DNA variants within this sample encode the same CDR3. The V call is TRBV29-1, the J call TRBJ2-3; TRBD2 aligns across 9 bases. CDR3 length: 15 residues. Germline CDR1 is SQVTM and CDR2 is ANQGSEA. CDR3 region: CSVGLAGEITDTQYF. CDR3 DNA sequence: TGCAGCGTTGGTTTAGCGGGAGAGATCACAGATACGCAGTATTTC.

The chain links TRBV5-1 to TRBJ1-4; TRBD1 agrees at 7 bases. With V trimmed by 5 bases and J by 7 bases, 11 bases remained unmatched. Per germline, CDR1 SGHRS and CDR2 YFSETQ. The CDR3 spans 15 residues. The CDR3 sequence: CASRGWDSPSEKLFF. The CDR3 nucleotides read TGCGCCAGCAGGGGCTGGGACAGTCCCTCTGAAAAACTGTTTTTT.

The chain has TRBV19 and TRBJ2-7; 7 nucleotides agree with TRBD2. V lost 6 bases to trimming and J lost 6 bases; unmatched junction nucleotides: 17. This CDR3 contains 16 residues. The V gene's germline CDR1 is LNHDA and CDR2 SQIVND (reference sequence). CDR3 residues: CASSSLRGEGRFEQYF. Written as DNA, the CDR3 is TGTGCCAGTAGCTCCCTTCGGGGGGAAGGGCGGTTCGAGCAGTACTTC.

The genes are TRBV11-2 and TRBJ2-6; D is ambiguous. Trimming took off 6 bases at V and 4 bases at J, with 22 bases between the two ends. Germline CDR1 SGHAT, CDR2 FQNNGV. This CDR3 region has 18 residues. CDR3 nucleotides: TGTGCCAGCAGTCGTACTGGGCGGCCTTTAAGGGGGGCCAACGTCCTGACTTTC. This translates into CASSRTGRPLRGANVLTF.

In the case of this clone: This sample includes further DNA sequences coding for the same CDR3. The genes are TRBV19 and TRBJ2-7; 10 positions agree with TRBD1. The CDR3 totals 13 residues. Germline V gene data show CDR1 as LNHDA and CDR2 as SQIVND (reference sequence). V trimming: 9 bases; J trimming: 2 bases; junction bases outside the gene matches: 4. DNA of the CDR3: TGTGCCAGCCGGGACAGGGGAACCTACGAGCAGTACTTC. It specifies CASRDRGTYEQYF.

This rearrangement joins TRBV28 to TRBJ1-5; D might be TRBD1 (5 bases). Trimming cost V 4 bases and J 0 bases, with 13 bases left between them. The germline V gene has CDR1 MDHEN and CDR2 SYDVKM. The CDR3 runs 16 residues. The CDR3, as DNA: TGTGCCAGCAGTTCTCCGACAGATTATAGCAATCAGCCCCAGCATTTT. Its protein product is CASSSPTDYSNQPQHF.

The chain employs TRBV19 and TRBJ2-3; the match to TRBD2 covers 8 bases. The V and J ends lost 6 bases and 6 bases, in that order; junction bases with no gene match: 11. The CDR3 has 15 residues. Germline CDR1 and CDR2: LNHDA and SQIVND (reference sequence). This CDR3 is CASRRLTSGLDTQYF. The CDR3 DNA reads as TGTGCCAGTAGGCGGCTAACTAGCGGACTTGATACGCAGTATTTT. The variable domain in full, completed from reference TRBV19 and TRBJ2-3, reads DGGITQSPKYLFRKEGQNVTLSCEQNLNHDAMYWYRQDPGQGLRLIYYSQIVNDFQKGDIAEGYSVSREKKESFPLTVTSAQKNPTAFYLCASRRLTSGLDTQYFGPGTRLTVL.

This chain connects TRBV19 to TRBJ2-5; tentative D call: TRBD1 (5 bases). Deletions cut 6 bases from V and 2 bases from J, with 16 bases between. Germline assignment: CDR1 LNHDA and CDR2 SQIVND (reference sequence). The CDR3 loop spans 15 amino acids. The CDR3 reads CASRTQGFPQETQYF. The DNA for the CDR3 is TGTGCCAGTAGGACTCAGGGATTCCCACAAGAGACCCAGTACTTC. The complete variable domain, with remaining parts taken from reference TRBV19 and TRBJ2-5, reads DGGITQSPKYLFRKEGQNVTLSCEQNLNHDAMYWYRQDPGQGLRLIYYSQIVNDFQKGDIAEGYSVSREKKESFPLTVTSAQKNPTAFYLCASRTQGFPQETQYFGPGTRLLVL.

The chain employs TRBV28 and TRBJ2-6; unclear D gene. Germline lookup yields CDR1 MDHEN and CDR2 SYDVKM. The V gene lost 5 bases and the J gene lost 2 bases, with 7 bases spanning the gap. There are 14 residues in the CDR3. The CDR3 bases are TGTGCCAGCAGTCGGTACGCTGGGGCCAACGTCCTGACTTTC. It encodes CASSRYAGANVLTF.

For the CDR3, the DNA is TGTGCCAGCCCCTTGGGACAGGTGGGGCTAGCGGGAGTATGCCTGTCCTACGAGCAGTACTTC. It codes for CASPLGQVGLAGVCLSYEQYF. The chain has TRBV18 and TRBJ2-7; TRBD2 matches at 10 bases. Trimming removed 8 bases from V and 1 base from J; junction bases left unmatched: 26. Germline V gene sequence: CDR1 KGHSH, CDR2 LQKENI. The CDR3 extends over 21 amino acids.

This clone occurred many times. The chain recombines TRBV28 with TRBJ2-1; D call uncertain. The CDR3 has 12 amino acids. Germline assignment: CDR1 MDHEN and CDR2 SYDVKM. The V end lost 4 bases, the J end lost 10 bases, and 11 bases lay between the germline ends. This CDR3 is CASSSWAREQFF. The CDR3 DNA follows: TGTGCCAGCAGTTCCTGGGCTAGAGAGCAGTTCTTC.

V usage is TRBV19 and J usage is TRBJ1-4; no reliable D call. This CDR3 is built from 14 residues. Trimming stripped 4 bases from V and 0 bases from J, with 6 bases between. Per germline, CDR1 LNHDA and CDR2 SQIVND (reference sequence). The CDR3 loop is CASSTQATNEKLFF. CDR3 coding DNA: TGTGCCAGTAGTACTCAAGCAACTAATGAAAAACTGTTTTTT.

Turning to this clone: The sample has other DNA sequences that encode this CDR3 too. This chain joins TRBV5-6 and TRBJ1-5; no definite D call. The CDR3 runs 14 residues. Germline CDR1 and CDR2: SGHDT and YYEEEE. V was clipped by 1 base and J by 2 bases, with 7 bases between them. CDR3: CASSLYRGNQPQHF. In DNA form, the CDR3 reads TGTGCCAGCAGCTTGTATCGGGGCAATCAGCCCCAGCATTTT.

For this clone: A read error is possible here, since a much larger clone lies one base away. This chain links TRBV6-5 with TRBJ2-7; TRBD1 agrees at 7 bases. This CDR3 is 14 amino acids long. Germline-derived CDR1 and CDR2 are MNHEY and SVGAGI. The ends lost 5 bases at V and 0 bases at J; junction bases unmatched: 4. This chain's CDR3 is CASSLQGSSYEQYF. CDR3 nucleotides: TGTGCCAGCAGTCTACAGGGGTCCTCCTACGAGCAGTACTTC.

This clone was detected once. A read error may produce the germline difference seen at one junction end. V and J are TRBV28 and TRBJ2-6; 11 bases map to TRBD1. Germline V CDR1 and CDR2: MDHEN, SYDVKM. This CDR3 has 19 residues. CDR3 protein: CASSLWGGTGGSGANVLTF. For the CDR3, the DNA is TGTGCCAGCAGTCTATGGGGTGGGACAGGGGGCTCTGGGGCCAACGTCCTGACTTTC. Filled out from reference TRBV28 and TRBJ2-6, the complete variable domain reads DVKVTQSSRYLVKRTGEKVFLECVQDMDHENMFWYRQDPGLGLRLIYFSYDVKMKEKGDIPEGYSVSREKKERFSLILESASTNQTSMYLCASSLWGGTGGSGANVLTFGAGSRLTVL.